This is a list of T cell receptor beta chains from one sample in a study of vaccination and CD4 T cells after COVID-19. In TCRdb, the PCR reads were re-called with MiXCR into one record per CDR3 protein. This table holds roughly 13,000 distinct CDR3 sequences, 62% found once. Their antigen targets remain unknown. The material sequenced was CD4+ T cells from blood, cultured in vitro. The receptors stem from a human donor who had recovered from COVID-19. CDR3s include the opening cysteine and the closing phenylalanine or tryptophan. D genes are given only for firm matches. Expanded clones get a size class; other rows say once, few or many, or leave the size out.

V gene	J gene	clone size	D gene	CDR3 protein	CDR3 DNA
TRBV28	TRBJ2-3	.	.	CASSLSGSDTQYF	TGTGCCAGCAGTTTATCGGGCTCGGATACGCAGTATTTT
TRBV20-1	TRBJ2-5	.	TRBD2	CSVPKPRGETQYF	TGCAGTGTCCCGAAACCGCGGGGGGAGACCCAGTACTTC
TRBV24-1	TRBJ2-1	.	.	CATSSLSGSYNEQFF	TGTGCCACCAGTTCCCTCAGCGGGTCGTACAATGAGCAGTTCTTC
TRBV6-5	TRBJ2-1	.	.	CASSYSPWNEQFF	TGTGCCAGCAGTTACTCCCCTTGGAATGAGCAGTTCTTC
TRBV5-1	TRBJ2-1	.	TRBD2	CASSLAGSGAQFF	TGCGCCAGCAGCTTGGCGGGTAGCGGGGCGCAGTTCTTC
TRBV19	TRBJ1-5	.	.	CASSMETVSNQPQHF	TGTGCCAGTAGTATGGAGACGGTAAGCAATCAGCCCCAGCATTTT
TRBV4-3	TRBJ2-3	.	.	CASSQAARDTQYF	TGCGCCAGCAGCCAAGCTGCTAGAGATACGCAGTATTTT
TRBV12-3/TRBV12-4	TRBJ2-2	few	.	CASSLLDGTTGELFF	TGTGCCAGCAGCTTACTGGATGGAACCACCGGGGAGCTGTTTTTT
TRBV4-3	TRBJ2-7	.	.	CASRKMQAGAYEQYF	TGCGCCAGCAGAAAAATGCAGGCCGGGGCCTACGAGCAGTACTTC
TRBV6-5	TRBJ2-7	.	TRBD2	CASSYSLTSRGRKYEQYF	TGTGCCAGCAGTTACTCCCTGACCTCTCGCGGGAGGAAGTACGAGCAGTACTTC
TRBV28	TRBJ1-3	few	.	CASSGQARNTIYF	TGTGCCAGCAGCGGGCAAGCCAGAAACACCATATATTTT
TRBV10-2	TRBJ1-6	few	.	CASSPGAPAGWNSPLHF	TGCGCCAGCAGTCCAGGGGCCCCGGCAGGTTGGAATTCACCCCTCCACTTT
TRBV7-3	TRBJ2-3	.	.	CASSPLASTDTQYF	TGTGCCAGCAGCCCGTTAGCGAGCACAGATACGCAGTATTTT
TRBV7-3	TRBJ2-2	.	TRBD2	CASSLTTSGRSTGELFF	TGTGCCAGCAGCTTAACTACTAGCGGGAGGAGCACCGGGGAGCTGTTTTTT
TRBV27	TRBJ2-7	.	.	CASSFTLGEQYF	TGTGCCAGCAGTTTTACCCTGGGGGAGCAGTACTTC
TRBV20-1	TRBJ2-2	.	TRBD2	CSARKPPGLAGVLAGELFF	TGCAGTGCTAGAAAACCACCGGGACTAGCGGGAGTACTGGCTGGGGAGCTGTTTTTT
TRBV20-1	TRBJ2-7	.	TRBD2	CSAPGLAGGSPYEQYF	TGCAGTGCTCCGGGACTAGCGGGAGGTTCCCCCTACGAGCAGTACTTC
TRBV18	TRBJ2-3	.	.	CASSPRQTTDTQYF	TGTGCCAGCTCACCACGCCAGACCACAGATACGCAGTATTTT
TRBV10-3	TRBJ2-2	.	.	CAISESHTGELFF	TGTGCCATCAGTGAGTCGCACACCGGGGAGCTGTTTTTT
TRBV6-2/TRBV6-3	TRBJ1-1	.	.	CASSYRRHKNTEAFF	TGTGCCAGCAGTTACCGCAGACACAAGAACACTGAAGCTTTCTTT
TRBV7-2	TRBJ2-2	.	.	CASSSPGELFF	TGTGCCAGCAGCTCGCCCGGGGAGCTGTTTTTT
TRBV28	TRBJ1-6	once	.	CASSLLGVDNSPLHF	TGTGCCAGCAGCCTACTCGGGGTTGATAATTCACCCCTCCACTTT
TRBV10-3	TRBJ1-6	.	TRBD1	CASSPLGLLDRINSPLHF	TGTGCCAGCAGTCCACTCGGCCTACTGGACAGGATCAATTCACCCCTCCACTTT
TRBV2	TRBJ2-7	.	.	CASGTSVEQYF	TGTGCCAGCGGGACTTCCGTCGAGCAGTACTTC
TRBV2	TRBJ2-7	few	.	CASNPPGGLYEQYF	TGTGCCAGCAACCCCCCTGGAGGGTTATACGAGCAGTACTTC
TRBV4-1	TRBJ2-4	.	TRBD2	CASSQVPELAGGNIAKNIQYF	TGCGCCAGCAGCCAGGTTCCCGAACTAGCGGGAGGGAACATAGCCAAAAACATTCAGTACTTC
TRBV19	TRBJ1-3	.	.	CASSMRAGNTIYF	TGTGCCAGTAGTATGAGGGCTGGAAACACCATATATTTT
TRBV5-1	TRBJ1-1	few	TRBD1	CASSLVQGVGNTEAFF	TGCGCCAGCAGCTTGGTCCAGGGGGTTGGGAACACTGAAGCTTTCTTT
TRBV28	TRBJ2-1	once	TRBD2	CASSSLGTSSWDEQFF	TGTGCCAGCAGTTCTCTGGGGACTAGCAGTTGGGATGAGCAGTTCTTC
TRBV20-1	TRBJ1-2	.	.	CSVRDPEPGLFTF	TGCAGTGTTAGAGATCCTGAGCCAGGTCTCTTCACCTTC
TRBV15	TRBJ1-4	.	.	CATSSAKGGEREKLFF	TGTGCCACCAGCAGCGCCAAAGGGGGGGAACGCGAAAAACTGTTTTTT
TRBV10-3	TRBJ1-6	.	TRBD1	CAISGGGGADDNSPLHF	TGTGCCATCAGTGGGGGAGGGGGCGCCGACGATAATTCACCCCTCCACTTT
TRBV12-3/TRBV12-4	TRBJ1-1	.	.	CASSHPQNTEAFF	TGTGCCAGCAGCCATCCCCAGAACACTGAAGCTTTCTTT
TRBV6-5	TRBJ2-3	once	.	CASSLGGRTDTQYF	TGTGCCAGCAGTTTAGGCGGGCGGACAGATACGCAGTATTTT
TRBV20-1	TRBJ1-3	.	.	CSVRPDKYSGNTIYF	TGCAGTGTTAGACCGGACAAATACTCTGGAAACACCATATATTTT
TRBV7-9	TRBJ1-6	.	TRBD1	CASSPGTGRNLPLHF	TGTGCCAGCAGTCCCGGGACAGGGCGCAATTTACCCCTCCACTTT
TRBV12-3/TRBV12-4	TRBJ1-2	few	.	CASSFSSYGYTF	TGTGCCAGCAGTTTCAGTTCCTATGGCTACACCTTC
TRBV6-1	TRBJ1-2	.	.	CASRHLRGSYGYTF	TGTGCCAGCAGACACCTACGGGGAAGCTATGGCTACACCTTC
TRBV2	TRBJ2-3	.	.	CASNPPFTDTQYF	TGTGCCAGCAACCCTCCCTTCACAGATACGCAGTATTTT
TRBV20-1	TRBJ1-2	once	.	CSAGGGYYGYTF	TGCAGTGCTGGGGGGGGATACTATGGCTACACCTTC
TRBV20-1	TRBJ1-2	few	.	CSAREAGRDYGYTF	TGCAGTGCTAGAGAGGCAGGGAGAGACTATGGCTACACCTTC